A single sample is the source of the 21 T cell receptor beta chains below, sequenced in a study of identifying expanded T cells in peripheral blood. Assay used: immunoSEQ multiplex PCR; TCRdb lists only in-frame clones, some missing. The table lists 70,000 or so clones, almost 90% of them singletons. Material for sequencing was blood. Receptors originate from a person aged 18-70 years in good health.

The chain joins TRBV30 to TRBJ1-2; a weak D match, TRBD1 (6 bases). This CDR3 spans 11 amino acids. Trimming removed 8 bases from V and 8 bases from J, with 15 bases in between. Looked up from germline, CDR1 is GTSNPN and CDR2 is SVGIG (reference sequence). CDR3 in DNA: TGTGCCCCCCGGGGGGCGGGCGGCTACACCTTC. Translated: CAPRGAGGYTF.

The V call is TRBV9, the J call TRBJ1-1; D is undetermined. Germline V gene sequence: CDR1 SGDLS, CDR2 YYNGEE. This CDR3 comprises 13 residues. V gave up 0 bases and J gave up 4 bases, with 7 bases separating them. In DNA form, the CDR3 reads TGTGCCAGCAGCGTAGGGTGGAGCACTGAAGCTTTCTTT. It is translated as CASSVGWSTEAFF.

The chain carries TRBV19 and TRBJ2-2, with unresolved D. Per germline, CDR1 LNHDA and CDR2 SQIVND (reference sequence). There are 16 residues in the CDR3. The germline V and J ends were trimmed by 4 bases and 7 bases, with 19 bases remaining between them. The CDR3 sequence is CASSTYSGPPHGELFF. In nucleotides, the CDR3 is TGTGCCAGTAGTACGTATAGTGGCCCCCCCCACGGGGAGCTGTTTTTT.

The CDR3 DNA is TGTGCCAGCAGTTACGCCCGGACCAACACTGAAGCTTTCTTT. Its protein is CASSYARTNTEAFF. The chain has TRBV27 and TRBJ1-1; the D is unclear. Germline V gives CDR1 MNHEY, CDR2 SMNVEV (reference sequence). This CDR3 spans 14 amino acids. V was trimmed by 4 bases and J by 2 bases, leaving 11 bases between them.

The chain employs TRBV9 and TRBJ1-3, with D maybe TRBD1 (5 bases). CDR1 is SGDLS and CDR2 is YYNGEE in the germline V gene. Between the trimmed V and J ends, which lost 0 bases and 6 bases, there was a span of 16 bases. CDR3 length: 16 residues. CDR3 sequence reads: CASSVAPQGVENTIYF. The CDR3, as DNA: TGTGCCAGCAGCGTAGCCCCACAAGGGGTTGAAAACACCATATATTTT.

The chain has TRBV7-9 and TRBJ2-7, with 7 bases aligning to TRBD2. Germline V gives CDR1 SEHNR, CDR2 FQNEAQ (reference sequence). The J segment lost 4 bases and the V segment lost 5 bases, leaving 5 bases of the junction unmatched. The length of the CDR3 is 13 residues. CDR3 region: CASSPRTSYEQYF. The CDR3 DNA reads TGTGCCAGCAGCCCTCGGACTAGTTACGAGCAGTACTTC.

V is TRBV6-1 and J is TRBJ1-2, with D possibly TRBD1 on 6 matching bases. Trimming pared 1 base from V and 3 bases from J, leaving 6 bases between. CDR1 is MNHNS and CDR2 is SASEGT in the germline V gene. This CDR3 is 13 amino acids long. The CDR3: CASSEEGDYGYTF. DNA of the CDR3: TGTGCCAGCAGTGAAGAGGGGGACTATGGCTACACCTTC.

This chain links TRBV10-3 with TRBJ1-5; D not resolved. V was clipped by 0 bases and J by 2 bases, with 8 bases between them. This CDR3 is 15 amino acids long. In germline, CDR1 is ENHRY, CDR2 SYGVKD. The CDR3 DNA follows: TGTGCCATCAGTGAGTCGAGGGATCGCAATCAGCCCCAGCATTTT. As protein: CAISESRDRNQPQHF.

This chain links TRBV5-4 with TRBJ2-4; D is undetermined. The length of the CDR3 is 14 residues. Germline V gene lookup returns CDR1 SGHNT and CDR2 YYREEE (reference sequence). The germline V and J ends were trimmed by 2 bases and 3 bases, with 9 bases remaining between them. CDR3 DNA sequence: TGTGCCAGCAGCTTACAAGCGAACAAAAACATTCAGTACTTC. Residues: CASSLQANKNIQYF.

This clone was detected only a few times. This sequence joins TRBV7-2 and TRBJ1-2; D call uncertain. Germline V CDR1 and CDR2: SGHTA, FQGNSA. The CDR3 runs 13 residues. The ends were cut back, 0 bases at V and 5 bases at J, with 7 bases in the middle. In DNA form, the CDR3 reads TGTGCCAGCAGCTTAGCCGAGGGTTATGGCTACACCTTC. Protein sequence: CASSLAEGYGYTF. Drawing the rest from reference TRBV7-2 and TRBJ1-2, the complete variable domain is GAGVSQSPSNKVTEKGKDVELRCDPISGHTALYWYRQSLGQGLEFLIYFQGNSAPDKSGLPSDRFSAERTGGSVSTLTIQRTQQEDSAVYLCASSLAEGYGYTFGSGTRLTVV.

The gene calls are TRBV11-2 and TRBJ2-7, with a tentative D call TRBD2 (5 bases). The V gene's germline CDR1 is SGHAT and CDR2 FQNNGV. The V gene lost 5 bases and the J gene lost 3 bases, with 26 bases spanning the gap. The CDR3 runs 18 residues. CDR3 nucleotides: TGTGCCAGCAGCCCACTAAGACGACCACGGGGAACCAGCTACGAGCAGTACTTC. As protein: CASSPLRRPRGTSYEQYF. Full variable domain (remainder filled in from reference TRBV11-2 and TRBJ2-7): EAGVAQSPRYKIIEKRQSVAFWCNPISGHATLYWYQQILGQGPKLLIQFQNNGVVDDSQLPKDRFSAERLKGVDSTLKIQPAKLEDSAVYLCASSPLRRPRGTSYEQYFGPGTRLTVT.

The V gene is TRBV7-8, the J gene TRBJ1-1; no firm D call. With 5 bases removed from V and 0 bases from J, the gap between germline ends came to 7 bases. Per the germline V gene, CDR1 is SGHVS and CDR2 is FQNEAQ. CDR3 length: 13 amino acids. CDR3 amino acids: CASSNSLNTEAFF. The CDR3 DNA reads TGTGCCAGCAGCAACTCGCTGAACACTGAAGCTTTCTTT.

J is TRBJ1-5 and V is TRBV28, with D tentatively TRBD1 (5 bases). From germline, CDR1 is MDHEN and CDR2 SYDVKM. V lost 6 bases and J 2 bases, leaving 14 bases between the germline ends. The CDR3 is 15 residues long. The CDR3 DNA sequence: TGTGCCAGCAGCCCCAGGGTCTGGGGCAATCAGCCCCAGCATTTT. It specifies CASSPRVWGNQPQHF. The complete variable domain, with remaining parts taken from reference TRBV28 and TRBJ1-5, reads DVKVTQSSRYLVKRTGEKVFLECVQDMDHENMFWYRQDPGLGLRLIYFSYDVKMKEKGDIPEGYSVSREKKERFSLILESASTNQTSMYLCASSPRVWGNQPQHFGDGTRLSIL.

This sequence joins TRBV5-3 and TRBJ1-4; tentatively, D is TRBD1 (5 bases). TRBV5-3 is given ORF status, its function remaining uncertain. Trimming cost V 3 bases and J 5 bases, with 14 bases left between them. The CDR3 consists of 15 residues. The CDR3 DNA follows: TGTGCCAGAAGCTGGACAAGGCCATTAAATGAAAAACTGTTTTTT. It encodes CARSWTRPLNEKLFF.

The gene calls are TRBV7-4 and TRBJ1-2; D may be TRBD1 (5 bases). The length of the CDR3 is 14 residues. The V and J ends lost 5 bases and 7 bases respectively, with 17 bases between them. Per germline, CDR1 SGHVT and CDR2 SQSDAQ. The DNA for the CDR3 is TGTGCCAGCAGCCTAAAGGTACGGGGCCGTGGCTACACCTTC. Translated: CASSLKVRGRGYTF.

A few counts support this clone. V usage is TRBV2 and J usage is TRBJ1-1; D is unclear. The CDR3 totals 12 residues. In germline, CDR1 is SNHLY, CDR2 FYNNEI. V was trimmed by 4 bases and J by 1 base, leaving 4 bases between them. This CDR3 reads CASSAPNTEAFF. DNA for the CDR3: TGTGCCAGCAGTGCCCCGAACACTGAAGCTTTCTTT.

This sequence joins TRBV6-1 and TRBJ2-1, with TRBD2 matching 10 bases. Trimming took 8 bases from V and 4 from J; bases not matched to a gene: 5. Germline values: CDR1 MNHNS, CDR2 SASEGT. The CDR3 extends over 14 amino acids. The CDR3 here is CASLAGGQYNEQFF. For the CDR3, the DNA is TGTGCCAGCTTAGCGGGGGGACAGTACAATGAGCAGTTCTTC.

This sequence joins TRBV9 and TRBJ2-7, with D hard to call. The CDR3 loop spans 13 amino acids. Trimming removed 0 bases at V and 1 base at J, with 5 bases between. Germline V gives CDR1 SGDLS, CDR2 YYNGEE. CDR3 bases: TGTGCCAGCAGCGTAGGCGTATCCTACGAGCAGTACTTC. Translation gives CASSVGVSYEQYF.

This clone was picked up a small number of times. The J gene is TRBJ1-2, the V gene TRBV6-5; 7 positions match TRBD1. The J segment lost 4 bases and the V segment lost 8 bases, leaving 4 bases of the junction unmatched. The CDR3 length is 12 residues. The germline CDR1 and CDR2 sequences are MNHEY and SVGAGI. The CDR3 spells CASSRQGYGYTF. Here the CDR3 DNA reads TGTGCCAGCTCTCGACAGGGCTATGGCTACACCTTC.

This chain joins TRBV14 and TRBJ2-5; the match to TRBD1 covers 7 bases. CDR1 is SGHDN, CDR2 FVKESK, per germline. The CDR3 runs 15 residues. The V segment lost 3 bases and the J segment 4 bases; nucleotides outside the gene matches: 8. CDR3 residues: CASSHPRDSSETQYF. The CDR3 nucleotides are TGTGCCAGCAGCCATCCCCGGGACAGCTCAGAGACCCAGTACTTC.

The chain employs TRBV28 and TRBJ2-2; D might be TRBD1 or TRBD2, each matching 6 bases. The germline V and J ends were trimmed by 6 bases and 7 bases, with 24 bases remaining between them. The CDR3 runs to 17 residues. Looked up from germline, CDR1 is MDHEN and CDR2 is SYDVKM. The CDR3 here is CASSIPMGGTRHGELFF. The CDR3 DNA reads as TGTGCCAGCAGCATCCCAATGGGCGGGACACGCCACGGGGAGCTGTTTTTT.